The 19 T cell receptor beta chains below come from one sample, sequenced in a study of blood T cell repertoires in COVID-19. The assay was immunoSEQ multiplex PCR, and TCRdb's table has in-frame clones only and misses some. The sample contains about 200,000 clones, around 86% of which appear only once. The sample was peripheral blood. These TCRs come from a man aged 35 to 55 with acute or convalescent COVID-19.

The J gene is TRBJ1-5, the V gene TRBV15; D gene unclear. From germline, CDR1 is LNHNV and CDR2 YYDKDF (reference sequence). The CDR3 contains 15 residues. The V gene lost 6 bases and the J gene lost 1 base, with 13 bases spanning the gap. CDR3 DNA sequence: TGTGCCACCAGTGAGGGTTACTCAAGCAATCAGCCCCAGCATTTT. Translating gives CATSEGYSSNQPQHF.

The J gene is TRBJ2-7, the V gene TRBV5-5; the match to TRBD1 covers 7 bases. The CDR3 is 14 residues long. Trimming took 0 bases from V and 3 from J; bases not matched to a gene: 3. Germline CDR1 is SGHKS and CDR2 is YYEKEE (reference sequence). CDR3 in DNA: TGTGCCAGCAGCTTGGGTGGGGACAGCTACGAGCAGTACTTC. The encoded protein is CASSLGGDSYEQYF.

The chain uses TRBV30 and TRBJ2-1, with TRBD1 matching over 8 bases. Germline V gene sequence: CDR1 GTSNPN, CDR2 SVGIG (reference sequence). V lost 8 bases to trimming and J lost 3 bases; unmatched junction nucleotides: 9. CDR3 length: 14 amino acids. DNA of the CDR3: TGTGCCCACAGGGGGGCGGGCAGCTACAATGAGCAGTTCTTC. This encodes CAHRGAGSYNEQFF.

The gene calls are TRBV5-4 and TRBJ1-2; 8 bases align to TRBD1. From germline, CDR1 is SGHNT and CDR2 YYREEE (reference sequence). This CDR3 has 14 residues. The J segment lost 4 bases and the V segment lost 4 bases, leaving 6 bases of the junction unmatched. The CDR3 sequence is CASSPQGAGYGYTF. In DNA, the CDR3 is TGTGCCAGCAGCCCTCAGGGGGCTGGCTATGGCTACACCTTC.

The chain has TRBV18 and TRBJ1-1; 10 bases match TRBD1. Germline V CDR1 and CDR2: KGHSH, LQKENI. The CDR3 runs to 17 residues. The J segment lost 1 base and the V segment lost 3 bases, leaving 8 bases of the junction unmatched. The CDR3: CASSPLTGGTENTEAFF. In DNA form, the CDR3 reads TGTGCCAGCTCACCGCTGACAGGGGGCACCGAGAACACTGAAGCTTTCTTT.

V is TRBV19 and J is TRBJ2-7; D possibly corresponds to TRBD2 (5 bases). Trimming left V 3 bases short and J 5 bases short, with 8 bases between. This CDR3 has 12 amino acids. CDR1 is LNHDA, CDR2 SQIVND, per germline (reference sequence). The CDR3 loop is CASSMDSDEQYF. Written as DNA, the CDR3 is TGTGCCAGTAGTATGGATAGCGACGAGCAGTACTTC. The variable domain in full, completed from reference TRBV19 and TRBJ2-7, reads DGGITQSPKYLFRKEGQNVTLSCEQNLNHDAMYWYRQDPGQGLRLIYYSQIVNDFQKGDIAEGYSVSREKKESFPLTVTSAQKNPTAFYLCASSMDSDEQYFGPGTRLTVT.

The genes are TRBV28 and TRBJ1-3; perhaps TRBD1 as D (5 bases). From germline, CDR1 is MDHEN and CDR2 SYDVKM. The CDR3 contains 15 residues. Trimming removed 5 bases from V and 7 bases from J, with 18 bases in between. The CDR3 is CASSLTGGVGNTIYF. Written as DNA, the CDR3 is TGTGCCAGCAGTCTAACGGGGGGAGTTGGTAACACCATATATTTT.

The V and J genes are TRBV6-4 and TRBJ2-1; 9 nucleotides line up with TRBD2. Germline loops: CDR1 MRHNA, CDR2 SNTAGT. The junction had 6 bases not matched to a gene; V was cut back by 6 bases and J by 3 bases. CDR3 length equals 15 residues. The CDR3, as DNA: TGTGCCAGCAGCGAGGGTAGCGGGAGCTACAATGAGCAGTTCTTC. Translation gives CASSEGSGSYNEQFF.

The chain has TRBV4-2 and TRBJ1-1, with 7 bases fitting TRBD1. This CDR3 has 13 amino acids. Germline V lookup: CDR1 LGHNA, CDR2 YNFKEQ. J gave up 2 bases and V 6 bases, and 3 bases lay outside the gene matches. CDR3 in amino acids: CASRGQQNTEAFF. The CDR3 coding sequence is TGTGCCAGCAGGGGACAGCAAAACACTGAAGCTTTCTTT.

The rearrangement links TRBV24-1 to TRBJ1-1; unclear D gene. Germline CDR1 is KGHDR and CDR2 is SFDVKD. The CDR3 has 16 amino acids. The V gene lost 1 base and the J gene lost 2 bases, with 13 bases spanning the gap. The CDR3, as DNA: TGTGCCACCAGTGATTTAAGAGAGGGTCTAAACACTGAAGCTTTCTTT. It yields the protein CATSDLREGLNTEAFF.

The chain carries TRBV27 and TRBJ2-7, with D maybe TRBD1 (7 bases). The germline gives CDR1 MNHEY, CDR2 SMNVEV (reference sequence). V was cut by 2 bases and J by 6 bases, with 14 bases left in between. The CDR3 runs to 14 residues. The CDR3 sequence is CASSLGGGGFEQYF. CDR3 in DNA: TGTGCCAGCAGTTTAGGAGGGGGCGGATTCGAGCAGTACTTC.

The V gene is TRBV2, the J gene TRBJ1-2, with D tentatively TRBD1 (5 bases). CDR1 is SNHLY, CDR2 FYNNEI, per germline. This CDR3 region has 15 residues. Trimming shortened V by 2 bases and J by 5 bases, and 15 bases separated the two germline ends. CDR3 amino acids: CASSESSGRRYGYTF. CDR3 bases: TGTGCCAGCAGTGAAAGTTCAGGGCGTAGGTATGGCTACACCTTC.

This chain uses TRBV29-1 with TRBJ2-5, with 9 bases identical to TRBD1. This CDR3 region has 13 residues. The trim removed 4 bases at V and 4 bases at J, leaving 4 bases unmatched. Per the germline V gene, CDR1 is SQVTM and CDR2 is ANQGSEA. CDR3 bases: TGCAGCGTTGCCGGGACAGGGTTAGAGACCCAGTACTTC. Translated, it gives CSVAGTGLETQYF.

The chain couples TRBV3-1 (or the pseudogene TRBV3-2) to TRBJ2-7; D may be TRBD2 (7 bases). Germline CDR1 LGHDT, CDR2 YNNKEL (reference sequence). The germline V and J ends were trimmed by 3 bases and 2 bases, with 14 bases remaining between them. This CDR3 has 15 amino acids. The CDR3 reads CASSQGWGGPYEQYF. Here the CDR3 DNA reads TGTGCCAGCAGCCAGGGCTGGGGGGGCCCCTACGAGCAGTACTTC.

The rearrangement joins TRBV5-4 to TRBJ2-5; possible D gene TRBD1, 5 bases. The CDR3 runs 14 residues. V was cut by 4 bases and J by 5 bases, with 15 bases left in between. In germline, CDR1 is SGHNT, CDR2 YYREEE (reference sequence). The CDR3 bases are TGTGCCAGCAGCATTGGACACCTCTGGGAGACCCAGTACTTC. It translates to CASSIGHLWETQYF.

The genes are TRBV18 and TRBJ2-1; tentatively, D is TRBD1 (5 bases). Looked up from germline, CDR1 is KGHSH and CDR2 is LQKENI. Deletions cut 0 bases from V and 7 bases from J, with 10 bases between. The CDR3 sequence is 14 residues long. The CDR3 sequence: CASSPPVQGNEQFF. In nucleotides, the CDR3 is TGTGCCAGCTCACCACCGGTTCAGGGAAATGAGCAGTTCTTC.

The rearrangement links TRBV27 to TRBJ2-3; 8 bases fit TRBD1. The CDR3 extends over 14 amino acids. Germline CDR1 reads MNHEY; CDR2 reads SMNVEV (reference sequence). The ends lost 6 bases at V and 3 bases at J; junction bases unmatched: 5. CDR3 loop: CASRATGETDTQYF. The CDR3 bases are TGTGCCAGCAGAGCGACAGGGGAGACAGATACGCAGTATTTT.

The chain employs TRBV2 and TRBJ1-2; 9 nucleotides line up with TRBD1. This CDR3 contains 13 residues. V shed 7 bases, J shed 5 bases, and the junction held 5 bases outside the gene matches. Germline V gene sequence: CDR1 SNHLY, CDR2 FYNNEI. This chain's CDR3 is CASIRDREYGYTF. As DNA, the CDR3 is TGTGCCAGCATACGGGACAGGGAGTATGGCTACACCTTC.

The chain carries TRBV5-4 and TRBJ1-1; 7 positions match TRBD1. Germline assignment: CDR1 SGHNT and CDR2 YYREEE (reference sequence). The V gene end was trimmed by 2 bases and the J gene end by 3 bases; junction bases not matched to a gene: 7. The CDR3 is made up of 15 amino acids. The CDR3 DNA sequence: TGTGCCAGCAGCTTTCCCGACAGGGCGGACACTGAAGCTTTCTTT. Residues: CASSFPDRADTEAFF.